Below are 22 T cell receptor beta chains sequenced from a single sample in a study of response to subunit inactivated influenza vaccine. In TCRdb, the RT-PCR reads were re-called with MiXCR into one record per CDR3 protein. This table has 600,000 to 850,000 distinct CDR3 sequences, 11% to 15% appearing once. The material was PBMCs from blood, obtained less than 15 days before vaccination. These receptors all stem from a man between 45 and 60 years old who received an inactivated influenza vaccine.

The gene calls are TRBV20-1 and TRBJ1-3, with D uncertain. Germline V lookup: CDR1 DFQATT, CDR2 SNEGSKA (reference sequence). The CDR3 totals 14 residues. Deletions cut 3 bases from V and 9 bases from J, with 18 bases between. CDR3 region: CSASPPAGFSTIYF. CDR3 sequence (DNA): TGCAGTGCTAGCCCCCCCGCAGGATTTAGCACCATATATTTT.

This clonotype was counted a few times. The chain links TRBV5-1 to TRBJ2-3; TRBD2 agrees at 9 bases. The CDR3 has 17 residues. The ends lost 4 bases at V and 2 bases at J; junction bases unmatched: 11. Germline loops: CDR1 SGHRS, CDR2 YFSETQ. This CDR3 reads CASSLPLAGAFTDTQYF. As DNA, the CDR3 is TGCGCCAGCAGCCTACCTTTAGCGGGGGCCTTCACAGATACGCAGTATTTT.

In its sample, this clonotype was seen many times. The V call is TRBV12-3 or TRBV12-4, the J call TRBJ2-1; D possibly corresponds to TRBD2 (6 bases). Trimming cost V 3 bases and J 0 bases, with 12 bases left between them. CDR3 length: 16 residues. The CDR3 spells CASSFSGSSSYNEQFF. The CDR3 DNA reads TGTGCCAGCAGTTTTAGCGGCTCAAGCTCCTACAATGAGCAGTTCTTC.

In this sample, this clonotype turned up a few times. CDR3 nucleotides: TGTGCCAGCAGCTACAGACAGGCGAAGTACTTC. As protein: CASSYRQAKYF. The chain carries TRBV6-2 or TRBV6-3 and TRBJ2-7, with TRBD1 as a possible D gene (6 bases). The CDR3 covers 11 residues. Between the trimmed V and J ends, which lost 6 bases and 11 bases, there was a span of 14 bases. CDR1 and CDR2 from the germline V gene are MNHEY and SVGEGT.

This clonotype was observed a handful of times. CDR3 bases: TGTGCCTGGGGACGGGAGGGACGCTACTACGAGCAGTACTTC. Protein sequence: CAWGREGRYYEQYF. The V gene is TRBV30, the J gene TRBJ2-7; 8 bases map to TRBD2. Germline V gene lookup returns CDR1 GTSNPN and CDR2 SVGIG (reference sequence). This CDR3 is 14 amino acids long. J lost 3 bases, V lost 5 bases, and 9 bases had no gene match.

V and J are TRBV7-8 and TRBJ1-6; TRBD1 aligns across 10 bases. V lost 5 bases to trimming and J lost 8 bases; unmatched junction nucleotides: 6. This CDR3 region has 15 residues. CDR1 and CDR2 (germline): SGHVS, FQNEAQ. The CDR3 DNA is TGTGCCAGCAGCCCACGGACAGGGGGAGATTCACCCCTCCACTTT. This codes for CASSPRTGGDSPLHF.

This clonotype was found a few times. The CDR3 DNA is TGTGCCAGCAGTTTTGATTTCGGTTATAATTCACCCCTCCACTTT. It yields the protein CASSFDFGYNSPLHF. V and J are TRBV27 and TRBJ1-6; D is unresolved. The CDR3 has 15 amino acids. Per the germline V gene, CDR1 is MNHEY and CDR2 is SMNVEV (reference sequence). V was pared by 3 bases and J by 4 bases, with 10 bases between.

V usage is TRBV29-1 and J usage is TRBJ2-7; D is unclear. The ends were cut back, 6 bases at V and 7 bases at J, with 19 bases in the middle. Germline V lookup: CDR1 SQVTM, CDR2 ANQGSEA. The CDR3 covers 13 residues. In nucleotides, the CDR3 is TGCAGCGTGGACCCGGGTGGGGTTGGGGAGCAGTACTTC. This sequence encodes CSVDPGGVGEQYF.

The chain has TRBV12-3 or TRBV12-4 and TRBJ1-2; the D is unclear. The V end lost 4 bases, the J end lost 8 bases, and 14 bases lay between the germline ends. CDR3 length equals 13 residues. The CDR3 DNA is TGTGCCAGCAGTTCCGACCCCTCGGGAGGCTACACCTTC. Amino acids: CASSSDPSGGYTF.

In its sample, this clonotype was seen a few times. The chain has TRBV3-1 and TRBJ2-2; 8 nucleotides match TRBD1. The CDR3 length is 14 residues. Trimming removed 8 bases from V and 1 base from J; junction bases left unmatched: 3. The germline CDR1 and CDR2 sequences are LGHDT and YNNKEL (reference sequence). CDR3 bases: TGTGCCAGCTTCGGACAGGGGAACACCGGGGAGCTGTTTTTT. This gives the protein CASFGQGNTGELFF. Together with reference TRBV3-1 and TRBJ2-2, the CDR3 gives the full variable domain: DTAVSQTPKYLVTQMGNDKSIKCEQNLGHDTMYWYKQDSKKFLKIMFSYNNKELIINETVPNRFSPKSPDKAHLNLHINSLELGDSAVYFCASFGQGNTGELFFGEGSRLTVL.

V is TRBV5-1 and J is TRBJ2-1; TRBD1 matches 10 bases. Per the germline V gene, CDR1 is SGHRS and CDR2 is YFSETQ. The CDR3 consists of 15 residues. The V and J ends lost 1 base and 6 bases, in that order; junction bases with no gene match: 4. The CDR3 loop reads CASSLPRTGGNEQFF. In DNA, the CDR3 is TGCGCCAGCAGCTTGCCCAGGACAGGGGGCAATGAGCAGTTCTTC.

This clonotype has a handful of counts. The chain uses TRBV4-3 and TRBJ2-1; 10 nucleotides align to TRBD2. This CDR3 is built from 16 residues. Germline CDR1 LGHNA, CDR2 YSLEER. The ends lost 2 bases at V and 8 bases at J; junction bases unmatched: 9. The CDR3 DNA sequence: TGCGCCAGCAGCCAACTTACTAGCGGGATGAGGTATGAGCAGTTCTTC. Translating it yields CASSQLTSGMRYEQFF.

This clonotype was observed many times. The chain has TRBV6-2 or TRBV6-3 and TRBJ1-5; the D is unclear. Germline lookup yields CDR1 MNHEY and CDR2 SVGEGT. V was pared by 2 bases and J by 3 bases, with 8 bases between. The CDR3 runs 14 residues. DNA of the CDR3: TGTGCCAGCAGTTACAACGGGCTCAATCAGCCCCAGCATTTT. Protein sequence: CASSYNGLNQPQHF.

This clonotype appeared many times. The genes are TRBV20-1 and TRBJ2-1; weak D call: TRBD2 (5 bases). In germline, CDR1 is DFQATT, CDR2 SNEGSKA (reference sequence). Trimming shortened V by 5 bases and J by 8 bases, and 16 bases separated the two germline ends. The CDR3 is 13 amino acids. For the CDR3, the DNA is TGCAGTGCTGGCCAAGGAGCGGTGGATGAGCAGTTCTTC. It is translated as CSAGQGAVDEQFF.

This clonotype was seen many times. This chain uses TRBV6-2 or TRBV6-3 with TRBJ2-1, with no clear D. CDR3 length: 12 amino acids. V dropped 3 bases and J dropped 7 bases, with 7 bases sitting between them. The germline V gene encodes CDR1 MNHEY and CDR2 SVGEGT. In nucleotides, the CDR3 is TGTGCCAGCAGTTATATGTGGAATGAGCAGTTCTTC. Translated: CASSYMWNEQFF.

This clonotype has just a few counts. The chain links TRBV5-1 to TRBJ2-4; perhaps D is TRBD1 or TRBD2 (5 bases each). V gave up 0 bases and J gave up 2 bases, with 18 bases separating them. Germline V gene data show CDR1 as SGHRS and CDR2 as YFSETQ. This CDR3 has 18 amino acids. CDR3 residues: CASSLGGFGSESKNIQYF. The CDR3 DNA is TGCGCCAGCAGCTTGGGGGGGTTCGGCAGCGAGTCCAAAAACATTCAGTACTTC.

The rearrangement joins TRBV7-9 to TRBJ2-3; tentatively, D is TRBD1 (6 bases). V dropped 5 bases and J dropped 6 bases, with 12 bases sitting between them. The CDR3 has 13 amino acids. CDR1 and CDR2 (germline): SEHNR, FQNEAQ (reference sequence). CDR3 DNA: TGTGCCAGCAGCCCAGGGGCGAGGGATACGCAGTATTTT. It yields the protein CASSPGARDTQYF.

A single count supports this clonotype. The chain is built from TRBV12-3 or TRBV12-4 and TRBJ2-5; D might be TRBD1 (6 bases). V was clipped by 6 bases and J by 1 base, with 15 bases between them. This CDR3 spans 15 amino acids. CDR3 sequence: CASRQLQGPQETQYF. Here the CDR3 DNA reads TGTGCCAGCAGACAACTACAGGGACCCCAAGAGACCCAGTACTTC.

The chain combines TRBV7-2 with TRBJ2-7; D remains unclear. V lost 3 bases and J 2 bases, leaving 8 bases between the germline ends. Germline CDR1 and CDR2: SGHTA and FQGNSA. The CDR3 sequence is 13 residues long. The CDR3 protein is CASSFGSTYEQYF. As DNA, the CDR3 is TGTGCCAGCAGCTTTGGCAGTACCTACGAGCAGTACTTC.

The chain is built from TRBV12-3 or TRBV12-4 and TRBJ2-1; TRBD2 agrees at 13 bases. There are 16 residues in the CDR3. The V gene end was trimmed by 9 bases and the J gene end by 7 bases; junction bases not matched to a gene: 12. The CDR3 sequence is CASAKWTSGSRNEQFF. CDR3 nucleotides: TGTGCCAGTGCTAAATGGACTAGCGGGAGTCGGAATGAGCAGTTCTTC.

This rearrangement joins TRBV11-2 to TRBJ2-7, with D unresolved. The CDR3 loop spans 14 amino acids. The V end lost 0 bases, the J end lost 2 bases, and 8 bases lay between the germline ends. Germline CDR1 reads SGHAT; CDR2 reads FQNNGV. CDR3 region: CASSLDRIPYEQYF. Here the CDR3 DNA reads TGTGCCAGCAGCTTAGACAGGATTCCCTACGAGCAGTACTTC.

This rearrangement joins TRBV27 to TRBJ2-7; 7 positions match TRBD2. V lost 5 bases to trimming and J lost 2 bases; unmatched junction nucleotides: 6. This CDR3 contains 14 residues. In germline, CDR1 is MNHEY, CDR2 SMNVEV (reference sequence). Here the CDR3 reads CASSSGTPAYEQYF. CDR3 nucleotides: TGTGCCAGCAGTAGCGGGACCCCAGCCTACGAGCAGTACTTC.